A single sample gave rise to the 9 T cell receptor beta chains below, sequenced in a study of cytomegalovirus exposure and HLA in healthy donors (dated by TCRdb to about 2017). The library relied on the immunoSEQ multiplex PCR assay. For the multiplex PCR, a mixture combining 60 forward primers for TCR Vbeta segments and 13 reverse primers for TCR Jbeta segments was used. TCRdb carries this immuneACCESS record with in-frame sequences only. Its versions omit some clonotypes, under half of them owing to an unresolved V gene in the studies checked, with the rest unexplained. The sample has 200,000 or so clones on record, more than 75% of them singletons. Roughly 2.6% of the sample comes from the top ten. Sequencing was carried out using PBMCs. Every receptor here comes from a woman in her fifties or sixties in good health and CMV-seropositive.

The V and J genes are TRBV11-1 and TRBJ2-7; perhaps TRBD2 as D (6 bases). The germline V gene has CDR1 SGHAT and CDR2 FQDESV (reference sequence). V lost 5 bases and J lost 2, with 13 bases in between. The CDR3 consists of 14 residues. CDR3 in DNA: TGTGCCAGCAGCGGGGGGACCCATACCTACGAGCAGTACTTC. As protein: CASSGGTHTYEQYF.

In this sample, this clone turned up a few times. V gene TRBV27 combines with J gene TRBJ1-3; a possible D gene is TRBD1 (6 bases). V lost 2 bases to trimming and J lost 4 bases, with 9 bases between them. Germline-derived CDR1 and CDR2 are MNHEY and SMNVEV (reference sequence). This CDR3 is built from 14 residues. The CDR3 DNA reads as TGTGCCAGCAGTTTACAGGGGCAGGGAAACACCATATATTTT. It codes for CASSLQGQGNTIYF.

J is TRBJ2-1 and V is TRBV27; the D gene is possibly TRBD1 (5 bases). The V and J ends lost 3 bases and 0 bases respectively, with 12 bases between them. The V gene's germline CDR1 is MNHEY and CDR2 SMNVEV (reference sequence). This CDR3 is built from 16 residues. The DNA of the CDR3 is TGTGCCAGCAGTTTCAGCGTGGACACCTCCTACAATGAGCAGTTCTTC. It encodes CASSFSVDTSYNEQFF.

This chain links TRBV9 with TRBJ2-3; the match to TRBD2 covers 7 bases. V shed 0 bases and J 5 bases; nucleotides not matched to a gene: 6. This CDR3 is 15 amino acids long. Germline V gene data show CDR1 as SGDLS and CDR2 as YYNGEE. The CDR3 loop is CASSVEMRGRDTQYF. As DNA, the CDR3 is TGTGCCAGCAGCGTAGAAATGCGGGGGAGAGATACGCAGTATTTT.

A single count supports this clone. This rearrangement joins TRBV6-6 to TRBJ2-7; D may be TRBD1 (6 bases). CDR1 and CDR2 from the germline V gene are MNHNY and SVGAGI (reference sequence). Trimming took 5 bases from V and 3 from J, leaving 14 bases between them. CDR3 length equals 14 residues. For the CDR3, the DNA is TGTGCCAGCAGTCAGCAGGGGCGTAGCTACGAGCAGTACTTC. Translating gives CASSQQGRSYEQYF.

This clone was found a few times. The chain employs TRBV4-3 and TRBJ2-7; possibly TRBD2 for D (6 bases). CDR1 and CDR2 from the germline V gene are LGHNA and YSLEER. CDR3 length equals 14 residues. With 1 base removed from V and 5 bases from J, the gap between germline ends came to 12 bases. CDR3 in amino acids: CASSQGGEAHEQYF. CDR3 nucleotides: TGCGCCAGCAGCCAAGGGGGGGAAGCTCACGAGCAGTACTTC.

This chain links TRBV6-1 with TRBJ1-1, with a tentative D call TRBD1 (6 bases). The CDR3 is 13 amino acids. V lost 6 bases and J lost 1, with 9 bases in between. CDR1 is MNHNS, CDR2 SASEGT, per germline. CDR3 nucleotides: TGTGCCAGCAGACTACAGGGGAACACTGAAGCTTTCTTT. Amino acids: CASRLQGNTEAFF.

This sequence joins TRBV18 and TRBJ1-1; 12 bases line up with TRBD1. Germline CDR1 reads KGHSH; CDR2 reads LQKENI. The CDR3 runs to 16 residues. With 3 bases clipped from V and 5 bases from J, the junction kept 7 bases outside the gene matches. This CDR3 is CASSPGTGGGRTEAFF. DNA for the CDR3: TGTGCCAGCTCACCCGGGACAGGGGGCGGTAGGACTGAAGCTTTCTTT. The whole variable domain, filled in from reference TRBV18 and TRBJ1-1, reads NAGVMQNPRHLVRRRGQEARLRCSPMKGHSHVYWYRQLPEEGLKFMVYLQKENIIDESGMPKERFSAEFPKEGPSILRIQQVVRGDSAAYFCASSPGTGGGRTEAFFGQGTRLTVV.

This clone was observed a few times. The chain combines TRBV7-2 with TRBJ2-1; 12 bases fit TRBD2. The germline gives CDR1 SGHTA, CDR2 FQGNSA. The CDR3 totals 15 residues. After removal of 5 bases from V and 10 bases from J, the junction contained 9 bases not matched to a gene. In DNA, the CDR3 is TGTGCCAGCAGCCCGCGGACTAGCGGGGTACGGGAGCAGTTCTTC. Protein sequence: CASSPRTSGVREQFF. Full variable domain (missing parts from reference TRBV7-2 and TRBJ2-1): GAGVSQSPSNKVTEKGKDVELRCDPISGHTALYWYRQSLGQGLEFLIYFQGNSAPDKSGLPSDRFSAERTGGSVSTLTIQRTQQEDSAVYLCASSPRTSGVREQFFGPGTRLTVL.